This TCR beta chain was profiled in a study of PD-1 blockade in mismatch repair-deficient tumors (dated by TCRdb to about 2017). Describing the broader study: The trial enrolled roughly 83 consecutive patients with approximately twelve mismatch repair-deficient cancer types between September 2013 and 2016, all previously treated and progressing. Tumor-associated T cell clones in the peripheral blood of patients responding to PD-1 blockade were tracked using deep sequencing of TCR CDR3 regions.

With respect to this clone: It lacks a known antigen. It has no much larger one-base neighbor in the sample; base qualities were not kept.

Library generation was performed with the immunoSEQ multiplex PCR assay. The clones in this table, taken by TCRdb from immuneACCESS, are in-frame only. Not every clone is retained; where verified, under half of the shortfall comes from an unresolved V gene, and the cause of the rest is unknown. The table for this sample lists about 120,000 clones; approximately 90% of them were counted only once. Roughly 13% of the sample is held by the ten biggest clonotypes. Looking up the germline V gene yields CDR1 MNHNS and CDR2 SASEGT. V gives up 5 bases and J gives up 8 bases, and the segment between their germline ends measures 12 bases. The CDR3 numbers 12 residues from cysteine through phenylalanine. Only the CDR3 DNA is retained, 36 bases long and in frame from the first base. For each enrolled patient, mismatch repair deficiency was established using either polymerase chain reaction or immunohistochemistry. TCR sequencing was performed for three patients who responded to pembrolizumab therapy. Pembrolizumab PD-1 blockade was prospectively tested in advanced mismatch repair-deficient cancers, regardless of tissue of origin, in the phase II trial. Peripheral blood T cell samples were collected serially, before PD-1 blockade began and at several time points afterward. Blood sampling times were expressed in weeks after the first pembrolizumab dose.

The paper as a whole reports these results and caveats: After pembrolizumab, tumor-resident clones, which were often undetectable in blood before treatment, expanded rapidly and then contracted, generally ahead of radiologic responses.

The source was peripheral blood, collected 44 weeks after starting pembrolizumab. Here the chain combines TRBV6-1 and TRBJ1-2, with no confident D gene call. The TCR comes from an adult with mismatch repair-deficient cancer. The DNA is as follows: TGTGCCAGCAGTTATCTCGGGGTAGGCTACACCTTC. This is translated as CASSYLGVGYTF.